The rows below give T cell receptor beta chains drawn from one sample of a study of blood T cell repertoires in COVID-19. Repertoires were generated with immunoSEQ multiplex PCR, while TCRdb's copy carries only in-frame clones and drops some. Among 300,000 to 450,000 clones, around nine tenths were seen once, and the ten largest hold approximately 1%. The sample comprised PBMCs or T cells enriched from blood (not recorded which). The receptor source for this set is a woman aged 25-40 years who had been exposed to COVID-19. Each CDR3 is given with its conserved first and last residue. Each record gives: V gene, J gene, D gene, clone size, CDR3 protein, CDR3 DNA. A D gene is named only where the DNA matches it firmly. Size tells how often a clone was seen (once, few, many) or the class of an expanded clone, and some rows leave it out.

TRBV12-3/TRBV12-4	TRBJ2-5	.	.	CASSFSETQYF	TGTGCCAGCAGTTTCTCCGAGACCCAGTACTTC
TRBV19	TRBJ2-5	.	.	CASSRWGVQETQYF	TGTGCCAGTAGTAGGTGGGGGGTCCAAGAGACCCAGTACTTC
TRBV5-1	TRBJ1-3	.	.	CASSQTPSSGNTIYF	TGCGCCAGCAGCCAAACACCCAGCTCTGGAAACACCATATATTTT
TRBV30	TRBJ1-5	TRBD1	.	CALDRGGNQPQHF	TGTGCCTTAGACAGGGGAGGCAATCAGCCCCAGCATTTT
TRBV5-1	TRBJ1-1	.	.	CASSPLGSTEAFF	TGCGCCAGCAGCCCTCTGGGGAGCACTGAAGCTTTCTTT
TRBV24-1	TRBJ2-1	TRBD1	.	CATSTTGQGSYNEQFF	TGTGCCACCAGTACAACGGGACAGGGGTCCTACAATGAGCAGTTCTTC
TRBV29-1	TRBJ2-1	TRBD2	.	CSVLLATEQFF	TGCAGCGTCCTACTAGCGACCGAGCAGTTCTTC
TRBV7-9	TRBJ2-7	TRBD1	few	CASSWPRDRESREQYF	TGTGCCAGCAGCTGGCCCCGGGACAGGGAATCTCGCGAGCAGTACTTC
TRBV10-3	TRBJ2-1	.	.	CAISTGESSYNEQFF	TGTGCCATCAGTACAGGCGAAAGCTCCTACAATGAGCAGTTCTTC
TRBV5-5	TRBJ1-2	TRBD1	once	CASSLEGAYGYTF	TGTGCCAGCAGCTTGGAGGGGGCCTATGGCTACACCTTC
TRBV12-3/TRBV12-4	TRBJ2-3	.	.	CASGPRTIPQYF	TGTGCCAGCGGGCCGCGGACTATCCCGCAGTATTTT
TRBV6-5	TRBJ2-7	TRBD1	.	CASSYGGTGGLEQYF	TGTGCCAGCAGTTACGGGGGGACAGGGGGCCTCGAGCAGTACTTC
TRBV7-2	TRBJ1-5	.	.	CASSPTVFGNQPQHF	TGTGCCAGCAGCCCAACAGTGTTTGGCAATCAGCCCCAGCATTTT
TRBV6-5	TRBJ2-3	TRBD2	.	CASSYGGGTQYF	TGTGCCAGCAGTTACGGGGGGGGTACGCAGTATTTT
TRBV7-9	TRBJ2-6	.	.	CASSQARGYVLTF	TGTGCCAGCAGCCAGGCAAGAGGGTACGTCCTGACTTTC
TRBV13	TRBJ2-7	.	.	CATGGLYEQYF	TGTGCCACGGGGGGCCTTTACGAGCAGTACTTC
TRBV2	TRBJ1-1	.	.	CASSEEFSGSTEAFF	TGTGCCAGCAGTGAAGAGTTCTCAGGGTCCACTGAAGCTTTCTTT
TRBV18	TRBJ2-6	TRBD1	.	CASSLHDRVWVGTGANVLTF	TGTGCCAGCTCACTCCACGACAGGGTATGGGTAGGGACTGGGGCCAACGTCCTGACTTTC
TRBV29-1	TRBJ1-2	TRBD1	.	CSVEDRSGTGPDYGYTF	TGCAGCGTTGAAGATCGATCCGGGACAGGGCCCGACTATGGCTACACCTTC
TRBV7-2	TRBJ1-2	.	.	CASSPQFGGNYGYTF	TGTGCCAGCAGCCCCCAGTTTGGGGGCAACTATGGCTACACCTTC
TRBV20-1	TRBJ1-1	.	.	CSAKVGDKAFF	TGCAGTGCTAAAGTGGGGGACAAAGCTTTCTTT
TRBV4-2	TRBJ1-4	.	.	CASSLGGSNEKLFF	TGTGCCAGCAGCCTCGGGGGGTCTAATGAAAAACTGTTTTTT
TRBV5-6	TRBJ1-2	.	.	CASSWSTGNYGYTF	TGTGCCAGCAGCTGGTCGACGGGAAACTATGGCTACACCTTC
TRBV7-3	TRBJ2-3	.	.	CASSSQPTSTDTQYF	TGTGCCAGCAGCTCGCAACCCACTAGCACAGATACGCAGTATTTT
TRBV7-3	TRBJ2-7	.	.	CASSIGRDYEQYF	TGTGCCAGCAGCATAGGACGGGACTACGAGCAGTACTTC
TRBV30	TRBJ1-2	.	.	CAWTNTWGDPRGYTF	TGTGCCTGGACTAACACTTGGGGGGATCCTAGGGGCTACACCTTC
TRBV28	TRBJ1-5	.	.	CASSPTDYSNQPQHF	TGTGCCAGCAGTCCGACAGATTATAGCAATCAGCCCCAGCATTTT
TRBV28	TRBJ1-5	TRBD1	.	CASSLRQGFRNQPQHF	TGTGCCAGCAGTCTTAGACAGGGTTTTAGGAATCAGCCCCAGCATTTT
TRBV12-3/TRBV12-4	TRBJ1-1	.	.	CASSLPMNTEAFF	TGTGCCAGCAGTTTACCAATGAACACTGAAGCTTTCTTT
TRBV7-9	TRBJ2-5	TRBD1	.	CASSLGLGTESQETQYF	TGTGCCAGCAGCTTGGGCTTGGGGACAGAGTCCCAAGAGACCCAGTACTTC
TRBV5-8	TRBJ2-7	TRBD2	.	CASSRTSGLYEQYF	TGTGCCAGCAGCCGGACTAGCGGGCTCTACGAGCAGTACTTC
TRBV27	TRBJ1-6	.	.	CASSLSRGGADNSPLHF	TGTGCCAGCAGTTTATCGCGGGGAGGGGCCGATAATTCACCCCTCCACTTT
TRBV16	TRBJ2-7	.	.	CASSQLIRLDEQYF	TGTGCCAGCAGCCAATTAATTCGTCTTGACGAGCAGTACTTC
TRBV30	TRBJ1-2	TRBD1	few	CAWSYRGGYGYTF	TGTGCCTGGAGTTACAGGGGTGGATATGGCTACACCTTC
TRBV29-1	TRBJ2-7	TRBD2	.	CSVESPGLARNEQYF	TGCAGCGTTGAATCCCCGGGACTAGCACGGAACGAGCAGTACTTC
TRBV10-2	TRBJ2-1	TRBD2	.	CASVGLVYYEQFF	TGCGCCAGCGTGGGACTAGTCTACTATGAGCAGTTCTTC
TRBV29-1	TRBJ2-3	TRBD2	.	CSVEPKMTSGRTDTQYF	TGCAGCGTTGAACCCAAGATGACTAGCGGGAGAACAGATACGCAGTATTTT
TRBV2	TRBJ2-3	TRBD1	.	CASSPGTGGSTDTQYF	TGTGCCAGCAGCCCCGGGACAGGGGGCTCCACAGATACGCAGTATTTT
TRBV7-6	TRBJ2-7	TRBD1	.	CASSPTRGGFSYEQYF	TGTGCCAGCAGCCCAACGCGAGGGGGCTTCAGCTACGAGCAGTACTTC
TRBV6-1	TRBJ2-7	.	.	CASSEKRTIYEQYF	TGTGCCAGCAGTGAAAAGAGGACTATCTACGAGCAGTACTTC
TRBV19	TRBJ2-1	.	.	CASCKMSSYNEQFF	TGTGCCAGTTGTAAAATGAGCTCCTACAATGAGCAGTTCTTC
TRBV28	TRBJ2-7	.	.	CASSLGHYEQYF	TGTGCCAGCAGTCTAGGACACTACGAGCAGTACTTC
TRBV6-5	TRBJ2-2	.	.	CASSYASGTGELFF	TGTGCCAGCAGTTACGCGTCGGGCACCGGGGAGCTGTTTTTT
TRBV28	TRBJ2-7	TRBD2	.	CASSPPTSGRLGEQYF	TGTGCCAGCAGTCCGCCGACTAGCGGGAGATTGGGGGAGCAGTACTTC
TRBV28	TRBJ1-2	TRBD1	.	CASTADRPHYGYTF	TGTGCCAGCACCGCGGACAGGCCCCACTATGGCTACACCTTC
TRBV2	TRBJ1-5	.	.	CASSGMLGLNQPQHF	TGTGCCAGCAGTGGCATGCTGGGGCTTAATCAGCCCCAGCATTTT
TRBV7-3	TRBJ2-1	.	.	CASSPQTIGGSANEQFF	TGTGCCAGCAGCCCCCAAACGATAGGGGGATCAGCCAATGAGCAGTTCTTC
TRBV3-1/TRBV3-2	TRBJ2-2	.	.	CASSRLSTGELFF	TGTGCCAGCAGTCGTCTAAGCACCGGGGAGCTGTTTTTT
TRBV7-9	TRBJ1-6	.	.	CASSPPGSPLHF	TGTGCCAGCAGCCCGCCGGGGTCACCCCTCCACTTT
TRBV3-1/TRBV3-2	TRBJ1-4	.	.	CASSQVVSEKLFF	TGTGCCAGCAGCCAAGTTGTCAGTGAAAAACTGTTTTTT
TRBV6-5	TRBJ1-5	.	.	CASSYSRGGPGWPQHF	TGTGCCAGCAGTTACTCAAGGGGGGGCCCCGGTTGGCCCCAGCATTTT
TRBV10-3	TRBJ1-1	.	few	CASHREGLNAEAFF	TGTGCCTCCCACAGGGAGGGCCTAAACGCTGAAGCTTTCTTT
TRBV5-1	TRBJ2-7	.	.	CASSLVVGAGEQYF	TGCGCCAGCAGCTTGGTAGTGGGTGCGGGGGAGCAGTACTTC
TRBV28	TRBJ2-2	TRBD2	.	CASKTLAGGPYANTGELFF	TGTGCCAGCAAGACATTGGCGGGAGGGCCATACGCGAACACCGGGGAGCTGTTTTTT
TRBV5-8	TRBJ1-6	.	.	CASSLVQGWDSPLHF	TGTGCCAGCAGCTTGGTTCAGGGTTGGGATTCACCCCTCCACTTT